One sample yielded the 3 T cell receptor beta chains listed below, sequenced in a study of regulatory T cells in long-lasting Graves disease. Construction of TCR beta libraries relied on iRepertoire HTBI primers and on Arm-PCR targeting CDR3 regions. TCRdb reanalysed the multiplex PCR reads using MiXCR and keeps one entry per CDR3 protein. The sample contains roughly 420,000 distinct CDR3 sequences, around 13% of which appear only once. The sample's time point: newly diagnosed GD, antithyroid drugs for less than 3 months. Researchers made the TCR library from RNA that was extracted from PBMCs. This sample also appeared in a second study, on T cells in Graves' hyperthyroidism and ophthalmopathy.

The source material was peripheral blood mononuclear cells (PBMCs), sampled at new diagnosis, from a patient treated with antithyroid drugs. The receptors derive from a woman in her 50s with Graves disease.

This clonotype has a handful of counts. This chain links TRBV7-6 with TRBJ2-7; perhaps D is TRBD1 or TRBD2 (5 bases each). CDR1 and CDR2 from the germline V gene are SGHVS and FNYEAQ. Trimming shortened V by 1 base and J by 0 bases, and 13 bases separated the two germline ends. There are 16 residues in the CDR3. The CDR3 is CASSLVTGRRSYEQYF. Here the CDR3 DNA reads TGTGCCAGCAGCTTAGTTACGGGACGCCGCTCCTACGAGCAGTACTTC.

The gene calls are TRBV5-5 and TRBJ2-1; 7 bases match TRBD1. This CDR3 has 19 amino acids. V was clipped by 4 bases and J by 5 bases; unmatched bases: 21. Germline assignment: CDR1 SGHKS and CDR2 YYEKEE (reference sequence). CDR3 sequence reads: CASSPFVAMGWDSNNEQFF. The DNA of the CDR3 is TGTGCCAGCAGCCCATTTGTTGCGATGGGTTGGGACAGCAACAATGAGCAGTTCTTC.

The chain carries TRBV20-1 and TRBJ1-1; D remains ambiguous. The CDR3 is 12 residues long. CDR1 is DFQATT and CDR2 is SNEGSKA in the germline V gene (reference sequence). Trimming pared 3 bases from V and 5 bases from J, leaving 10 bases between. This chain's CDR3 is CSASAPPTEAFF. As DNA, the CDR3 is TGCAGTGCTAGCGCCCCCCCTACTGAAGCTTTCTTT.